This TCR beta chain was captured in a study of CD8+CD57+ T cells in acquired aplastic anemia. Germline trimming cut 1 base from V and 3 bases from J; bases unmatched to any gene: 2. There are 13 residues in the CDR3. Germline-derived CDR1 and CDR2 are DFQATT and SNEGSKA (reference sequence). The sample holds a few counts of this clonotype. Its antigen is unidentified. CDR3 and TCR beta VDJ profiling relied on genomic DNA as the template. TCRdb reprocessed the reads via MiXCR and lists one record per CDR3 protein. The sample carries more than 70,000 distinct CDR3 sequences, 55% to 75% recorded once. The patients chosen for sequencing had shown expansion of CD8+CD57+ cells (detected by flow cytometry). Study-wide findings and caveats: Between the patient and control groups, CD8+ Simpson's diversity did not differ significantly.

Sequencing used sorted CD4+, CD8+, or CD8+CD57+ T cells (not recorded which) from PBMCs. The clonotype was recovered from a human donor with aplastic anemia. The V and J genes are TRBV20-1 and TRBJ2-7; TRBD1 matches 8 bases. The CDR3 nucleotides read TGCAGTGCTAGAGGGGGACAGGACTACGAGCAGTACTTC. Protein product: CSARGGQDYEQYF.